This TCR beta chain derives from a study of blood T cell repertoires in COVID-19. In the original workflow: Nucleated cell counts were estimated from reference gene primer amplification. Sequencing used immunoSEQ multiplex PCR; TCRdb keeps in-frame clones, though not all of them. V and J calls plus clone size are reproduced from that table; the DNA served to infer D and trimming. The table includes roughly 250,000 clones, about 91% detected once. Concerning this clone: A read error may produce the germline difference seen at one junction end.

From germline, CDR1 is LNHDA and CDR2 SQIVND (reference sequence). This CDR3 has 13 residues. V usage is TRBV19 and J usage is TRBJ2-1; 10 nucleotides align to TRBD1. The sample was PBMCs or T cells enriched from blood (not recorded which). The clonotype comes from a woman aged 35 to 49 with acute COVID-19. The CDR3 loop reads CASSAGQGFNAIF. CDR3 coding DNA: TGTGCCAGTAGCGCGGGACAGGGGTTTAATGCGATCTTC.